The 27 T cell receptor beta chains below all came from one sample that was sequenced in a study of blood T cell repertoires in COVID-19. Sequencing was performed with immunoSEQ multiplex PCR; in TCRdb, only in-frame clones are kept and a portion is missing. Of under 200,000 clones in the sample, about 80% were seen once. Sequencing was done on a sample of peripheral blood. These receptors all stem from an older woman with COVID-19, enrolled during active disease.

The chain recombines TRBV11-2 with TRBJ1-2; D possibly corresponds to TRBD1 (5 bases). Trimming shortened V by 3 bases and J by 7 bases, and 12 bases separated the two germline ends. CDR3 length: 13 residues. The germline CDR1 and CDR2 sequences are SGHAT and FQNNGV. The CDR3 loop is CASSLAREGGYTF. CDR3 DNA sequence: TGTGCCAGCAGCTTGGCCAGGGAGGGTGGCTACACCTTC.

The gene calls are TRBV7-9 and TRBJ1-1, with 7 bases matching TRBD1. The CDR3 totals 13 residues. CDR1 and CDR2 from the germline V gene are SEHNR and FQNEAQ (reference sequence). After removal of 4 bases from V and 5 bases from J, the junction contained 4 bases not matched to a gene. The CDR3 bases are TGTGCCAGCAGCTCGGGACAGTGGACTGAAGCTTTCTTT. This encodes CASSSGQWTEAFF.

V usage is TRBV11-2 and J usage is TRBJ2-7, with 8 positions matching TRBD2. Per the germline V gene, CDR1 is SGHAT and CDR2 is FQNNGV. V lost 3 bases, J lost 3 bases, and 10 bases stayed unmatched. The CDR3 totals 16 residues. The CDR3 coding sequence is TGTGCCAGCAGCTTGGGTCCGGGGGGGGGAGTCTACGAGCAGTACGTC. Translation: CASSLGPGGGVYEQYV.

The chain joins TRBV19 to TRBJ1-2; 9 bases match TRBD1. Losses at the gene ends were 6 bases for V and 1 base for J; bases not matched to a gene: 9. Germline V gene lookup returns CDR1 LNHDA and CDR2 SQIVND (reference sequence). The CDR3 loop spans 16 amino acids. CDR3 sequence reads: CASSLNPGQGNYGYTF. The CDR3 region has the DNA TGTGCCAGTAGCCTAAACCCGGGACAGGGTAACTATGGCTACACCTTC.

Here the CDR3 DNA reads TGTGCCATCAGTGGAGGACTAGCGGGAGGCCTCCAAGAGACCCAGTACTTC. Amino acid sequence: CAISGGLAGGLQETQYF. The chain couples TRBV10-3 to TRBJ2-5, with 14 bases matching TRBD2. V lost 4 bases to trimming and J lost 1 base; unmatched junction nucleotides: 5. The CDR3 has 17 residues. Per the germline V gene, CDR1 is ENHRY and CDR2 is SYGVKD.

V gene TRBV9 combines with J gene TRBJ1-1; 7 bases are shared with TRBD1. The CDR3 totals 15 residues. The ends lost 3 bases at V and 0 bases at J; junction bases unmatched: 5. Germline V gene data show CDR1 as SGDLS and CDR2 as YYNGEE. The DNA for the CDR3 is TGTGCCAGCAGCGCCCTACAGGGGATGAACACTGAAGCTTTCTTT. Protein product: CASSALQGMNTEAFF.

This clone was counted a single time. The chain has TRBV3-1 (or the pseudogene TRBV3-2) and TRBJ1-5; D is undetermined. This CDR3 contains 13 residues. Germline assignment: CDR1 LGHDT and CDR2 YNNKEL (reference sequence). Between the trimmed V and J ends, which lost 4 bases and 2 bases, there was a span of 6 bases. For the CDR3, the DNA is TGTGCCAGCAGCCGCGTTGGCAATCAGCCCCAGCATTTT. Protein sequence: CASSRVGNQPQHF.

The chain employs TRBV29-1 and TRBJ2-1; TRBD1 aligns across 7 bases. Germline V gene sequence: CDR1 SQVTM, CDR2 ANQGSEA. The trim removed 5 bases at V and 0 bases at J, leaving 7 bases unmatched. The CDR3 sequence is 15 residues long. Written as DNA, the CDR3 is TGCAGCGTTTTCCAGGGGGTTAGCTCCTACAATGAGCAGTTCTTC. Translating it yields CSVFQGVSSYNEQFF.

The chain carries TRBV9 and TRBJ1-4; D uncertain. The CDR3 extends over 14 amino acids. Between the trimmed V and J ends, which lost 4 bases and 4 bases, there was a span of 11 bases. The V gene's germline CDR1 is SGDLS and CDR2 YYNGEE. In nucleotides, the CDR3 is TGTGCCAGCAGCACTCCGGGATTTAATGAAAAACTGTTTTTT. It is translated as CASSTPGFNEKLFF. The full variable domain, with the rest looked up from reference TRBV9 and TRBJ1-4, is DSGVTQTPKHLITATGQRVTLRCSPRSGDLSVYWYQQSLDQGLQFLIQYYNGEERAKGNILERFSAQQFPDLHSELNLSSLELGDSALYFCASSTPGFNEKLFFGSGTQLSVL.

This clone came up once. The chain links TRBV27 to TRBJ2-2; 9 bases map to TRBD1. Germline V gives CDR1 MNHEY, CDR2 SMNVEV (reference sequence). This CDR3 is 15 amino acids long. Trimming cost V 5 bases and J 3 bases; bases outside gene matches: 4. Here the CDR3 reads CASSPRTGDTGELFF. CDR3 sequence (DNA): TGTGCCAGCAGTCCCAGGACAGGGGACACCGGGGAGCTGTTTTTT.

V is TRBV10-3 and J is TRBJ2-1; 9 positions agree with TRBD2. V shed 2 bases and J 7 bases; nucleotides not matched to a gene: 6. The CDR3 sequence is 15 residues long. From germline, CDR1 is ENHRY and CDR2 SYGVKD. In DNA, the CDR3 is TGTGCCATCAGTGAGCTAGCGGGACGGGATAATGAGCAGTTCTTC. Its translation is CAISELAGRDNEQFF.

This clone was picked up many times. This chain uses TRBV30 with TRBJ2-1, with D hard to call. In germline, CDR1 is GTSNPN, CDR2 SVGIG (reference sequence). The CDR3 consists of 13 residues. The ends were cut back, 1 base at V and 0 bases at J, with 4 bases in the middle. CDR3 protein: CAWSASSYNEQFF. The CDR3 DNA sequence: TGTGCCTGGAGTGCGAGCTCCTACAATGAGCAGTTCTTC.

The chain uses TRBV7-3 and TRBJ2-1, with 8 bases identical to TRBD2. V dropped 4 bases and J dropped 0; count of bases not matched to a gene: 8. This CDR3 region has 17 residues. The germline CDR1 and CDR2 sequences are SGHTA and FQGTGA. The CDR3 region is CASSSPLAGSSYNEQFF. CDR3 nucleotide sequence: TGTGCCAGCAGCTCCCCCTTAGCGGGGAGCTCCTACAATGAGCAGTTCTTC.

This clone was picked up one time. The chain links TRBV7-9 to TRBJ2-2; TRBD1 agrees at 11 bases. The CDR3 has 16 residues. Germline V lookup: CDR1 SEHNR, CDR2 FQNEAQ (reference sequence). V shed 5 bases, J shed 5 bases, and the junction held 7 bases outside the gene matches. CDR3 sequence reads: CASSPGQGAITGELFF. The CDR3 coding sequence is TGTGCCAGCAGCCCCGGACAGGGGGCGATTACCGGGGAGCTGTTTTTT.

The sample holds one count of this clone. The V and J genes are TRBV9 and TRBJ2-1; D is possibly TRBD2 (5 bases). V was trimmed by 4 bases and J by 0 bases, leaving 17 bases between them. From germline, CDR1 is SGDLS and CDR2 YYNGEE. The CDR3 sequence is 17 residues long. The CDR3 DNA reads TGTGCCAGCAGCCCTACACTTGGCGGGCGCTCCTACAATGAGCAGTTCTTC. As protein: CASSPTLGGRSYNEQFF.

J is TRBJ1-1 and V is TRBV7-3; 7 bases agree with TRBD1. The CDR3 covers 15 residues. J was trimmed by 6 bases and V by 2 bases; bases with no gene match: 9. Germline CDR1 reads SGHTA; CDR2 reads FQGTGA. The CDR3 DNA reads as TGTGCCAGCAGCTTATCAGGAGGGGGCGCGGCTGAAGCTTTCTTT. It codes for CASSLSGGGAAEAFF.

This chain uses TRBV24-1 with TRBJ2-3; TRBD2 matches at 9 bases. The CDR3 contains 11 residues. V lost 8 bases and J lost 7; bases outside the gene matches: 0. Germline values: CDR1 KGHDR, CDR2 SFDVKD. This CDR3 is CATTSGNTQYF. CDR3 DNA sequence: TGTGCCACCACTAGCGGGAATACGCAGTATTTT.

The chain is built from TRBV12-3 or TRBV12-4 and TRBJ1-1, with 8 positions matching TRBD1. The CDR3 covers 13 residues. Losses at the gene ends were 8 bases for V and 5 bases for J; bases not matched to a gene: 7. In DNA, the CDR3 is TGTGCCAGCGGGCAGGGGGCTCGGACTGAAGCTTTCTTT. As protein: CASGQGARTEAFF.

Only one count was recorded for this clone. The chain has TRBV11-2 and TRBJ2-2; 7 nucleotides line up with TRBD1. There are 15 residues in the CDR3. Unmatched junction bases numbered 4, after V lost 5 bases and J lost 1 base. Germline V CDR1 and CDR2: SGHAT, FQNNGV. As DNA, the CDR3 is TGTGCCAGCAGCAGGAGGACAGGGAACACCGGGGAGCTGTTTTTT. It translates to CASSRRTGNTGELFF. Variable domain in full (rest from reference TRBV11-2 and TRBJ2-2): EAGVAQSPRYKIIEKRQSVAFWCNPISGHATLYWYQQILGQGPKLLIQFQNNGVVDDSQLPKDRFSAERLKGVDSTLKIQPAKLEDSAVYLCASSRRTGNTGELFFGEGSRLTVL.

The CDR3 spells CASSVRAGVGSTDTQYF. CDR3 bases: TGTGCCAGCAGCGTACGGGCGGGAGTGGGGAGCACAGATACGCAGTATTTT. The rearrangement uses TRBV9 and TRBJ2-3, with 7 bases fitting TRBD2. The CDR3 contains 17 residues. The germline CDR1 and CDR2 sequences are SGDLS and YYNGEE. Germline trimming cut 1 base from V and 0 bases from J; bases unmatched to any gene: 8.

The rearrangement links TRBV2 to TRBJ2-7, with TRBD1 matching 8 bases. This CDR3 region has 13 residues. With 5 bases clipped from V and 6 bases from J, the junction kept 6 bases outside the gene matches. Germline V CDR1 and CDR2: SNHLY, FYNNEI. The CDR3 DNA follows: TGTGCCAGCAGTTGGGAACAGGGGGTCGAGCAGTACGTC. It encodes CASSWEQGVEQYV.

CDR3 sequence reads: CASSSDWGGAYNEQFF. The CDR3 DNA follows: TGTGCCAGCAGCTCAGATTGGGGGGGCGCCTACAATGAGCAGTTCTTC. The chain is built from TRBV5-4 and TRBJ2-1; possibly TRBD2 for D (7 bases). The V end lost 3 bases, the J end lost 2 bases, and 15 bases lay between the germline ends. The CDR3 consists of 16 residues. In germline, CDR1 is SGHNT, CDR2 YYREEE (reference sequence).

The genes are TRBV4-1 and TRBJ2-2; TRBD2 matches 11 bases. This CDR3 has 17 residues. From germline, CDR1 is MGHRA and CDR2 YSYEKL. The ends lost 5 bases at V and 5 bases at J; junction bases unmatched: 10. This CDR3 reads CASSSRPGTSGTGELFF. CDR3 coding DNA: TGCGCCAGCAGCTCTCGCCCCGGGACTAGCGGAACCGGGGAGCTGTTTTTT.

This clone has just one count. The DNA for the CDR3 is TGTGCCAGCAGTCCGGTTTTATCGTACAATGAGCAGTTCTTC. Encoded protein: CASSPVLSYNEQFF. The chain carries TRBV2 and TRBJ2-1; no reliable D call. Trimming stripped 5 bases from V and 4 bases from J, with 12 bases between. The CDR3 has 14 amino acids. Germline CDR1 reads SNHLY; CDR2 reads FYNNEI.

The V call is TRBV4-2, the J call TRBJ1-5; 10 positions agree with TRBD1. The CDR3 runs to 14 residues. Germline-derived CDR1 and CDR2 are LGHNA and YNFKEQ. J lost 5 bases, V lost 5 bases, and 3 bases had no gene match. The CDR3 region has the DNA TGTGCCAGCAGCAGGACAGGGGGATATCAGCCCCAGCATTTT. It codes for CASSRTGGYQPQHF.

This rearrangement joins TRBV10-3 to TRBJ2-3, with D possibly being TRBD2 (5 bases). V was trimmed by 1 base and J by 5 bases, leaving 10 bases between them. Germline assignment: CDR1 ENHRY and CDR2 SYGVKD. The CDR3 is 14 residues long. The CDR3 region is CAISEYQRGDTQYF. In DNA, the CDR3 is TGTGCCATCAGTGAGTACCAACGGGGAGATACGCAGTATTTT.

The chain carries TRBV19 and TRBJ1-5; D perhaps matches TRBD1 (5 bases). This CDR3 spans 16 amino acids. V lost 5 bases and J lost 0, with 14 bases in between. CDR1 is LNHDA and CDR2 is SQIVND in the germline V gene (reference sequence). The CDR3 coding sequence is TGTGCCAGTAGTCCCCCTCAGGGCTCTAGCAATCAGCCCCAGCATTTT. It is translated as CASSPPQGSSNQPQHF.